This T cell receptor beta chain came from a study of spatial heterogeneity in lung cancer. General study findings and limits: Within tumors, counts of expanded alpha and beta TCRs tracked tumor mutation counts.

Stated time point: sample taken at primary tumor resection. Turning to this clonotype: Its antigen is unknown.

The CDR3 contains 14 residues. Germline lookup yields CDR1 MNHNY and CDR2 SVGAGI (reference sequence). V was clipped by 2 bases and J by 2 bases, with 9 bases between them. Each CDR3 protein gets one entry after TCRdb re-called the 5' RACE reads with MiXCR. The sample has some 25,000 distinct CDR3 sequences; approximately 7% are singletons. The starting material was lung tumor tissue, obtained at surgery. The rearrangement joins TRBV6-6 to TRBJ2-5; TRBD2 is a possible D gene (5 bases). The clonotype was recovered from a male donor with early-stage non-small cell lung cancer. Here the CDR3 reads CASSYITRQETQYF. Here the CDR3 DNA reads TGTGCCAGCAGTTACATTACTAGACAAGAGACCCAGTACTTC.